Below are 8 T cell receptor beta chains sequenced from a single sample in a study of OX40 agonist ivuxolimab in advanced cancers. Clones were read by immunoSEQ multiplex PCR, and TCRdb kept only the in-frame ones, dropping some. In the table there are 70,000 to 95,000 clones, 84% of which are singletons. The specimen comprised CD4+ or CD8+ T cells sorted from blood, sampled in a trial of the OX40 agonist ivuxolimab. The receptors originated from an adult with an advanced solid tumor such as melanoma, head and neck, liver or kidney cancer.

This chain links TRBV6-1 with TRBJ2-2; 8 nucleotides line up with TRBD1. Per germline, CDR1 MNHNS and CDR2 SASEGT. With 4 bases clipped from V and 7 bases from J, the junction kept 5 bases outside the gene matches. The CDR3 is 14 amino acids. The CDR3 DNA reads TGTGCCAGCAGTGTTCAGGGGGCGAACGGGGAGCTGTTTTTT. Amino acid sequence: CASSVQGANGELFF.

This chain links TRBV5-6 with TRBJ1-1; D is unclear. CDR1 SGHDT and CDR2 YYEEEE come from the germline V gene. Trimming pared 1 base from V and 1 base from J, leaving 5 bases between. There are 13 residues in the CDR3. CDR3: CASSLWENTEAFF. The CDR3 DNA reads as TGTGCCAGCAGCTTGTGGGAGAACACTGAAGCTTTCTTT.

V is TRBV28 and J is TRBJ1-6; 11 bases are shared with TRBD1. The CDR3 consists of 15 residues. The germline V gene encodes CDR1 MDHEN and CDR2 SYDVKM. The trim removed 5 bases at V and 8 bases at J, leaving 5 bases unmatched. This CDR3 is CASSGGTGGYSPLHF. DNA of the CDR3: TGTGCCAGCAGTGGGGGGACAGGGGGTTATTCACCCCTCCACTTT.

The chain joins TRBV5-1 to TRBJ2-3; tentative D call: TRBD1 (6 bases). The CDR3 sequence is 14 residues long. Germline values: CDR1 SGHRS, CDR2 YFSETQ. The V and J ends lost 4 bases and 5 bases respectively, with 14 bases between them. Written as DNA, the CDR3 is TGCGCCAGCAGCACCTGGACAGATCAAGATACGCAGTATTTT. Protein sequence: CASSTWTDQDTQYF.

The rearrangement uses TRBV12-5 and TRBJ1-1; tentative D call: TRBD1 (5 bases). Germline V gene lookup returns CDR1 LGHNT and CDR2 FRNRAP. V was pared by 7 bases and J by 4 bases, with 13 bases between. The CDR3 runs to 13 residues. Here the CDR3 reads CASAREGATEAFF. Here the CDR3 DNA reads TGTGCTAGTGCCCGCGAAGGGGCCACTGAAGCTTTCTTT.

The genes are TRBV7-3 and TRBJ2-5; the match to TRBD2 covers 9 bases. The CDR3 is 15 residues long. Germline lookup yields CDR1 SGHTA and CDR2 FQGTGA. With 2 bases clipped from V and 4 bases from J, the junction kept 5 bases outside the gene matches. In DNA form, the CDR3 reads TGTGCCAGCAGCTTACTAGCGGGGCGCGCAGAGACCCAGTACTTC. It codes for CASSLLAGRAETQYF.

The rearrangement joins TRBV6-6 to TRBJ2-7; 7 bases are shared with TRBD1. Looked up from germline, CDR1 is MNHNY and CDR2 is SVGAGI (reference sequence). CDR3 size: 14 residues. The V gene end was trimmed by 6 bases and the J gene end by 3 bases; junction bases not matched to a gene: 8. This CDR3 reads CASSRTGTDYEQYF. CDR3 DNA sequence: TGTGCCAGCAGCAGGACTGGGACAGACTACGAGCAGTACTTC.

This chain connects TRBV6-1 to TRBJ2-5; TRBD2 matches 7 bases. CDR3 length: 15 amino acids. Losses at the gene ends were 0 bases for V and 5 bases for J; bases not matched to a gene: 6. In germline, CDR1 is MNHNS, CDR2 SASEGT. CDR3 DNA: TGTGCCAGCAGTGAAGCTCAGGCCGGGGGGGAGACCCAGTACTTC. It specifies CASSEAQAGGETQYF.